The rows below give T cell receptor beta chains drawn from one sample of a study of CD8+CD57+ T cells in acquired aplastic anemia. In TCRdb, the reads were re-called with MiXCR into one record per CDR3 protein. This sample has just over 450,000 distinct CDR3 sequences; around 30% occur once, and the top ten carry 0.7% to 1%. Sequencing was done on a sample of sorted CD4+, CD8+, or CD8+CD57+ T cells (not recorded which) from PBMCs. The receptors come from a human donor with aplastic anemia. The CDR3 runs from the conserved cysteine through the conserved F or W. D genes are given only for firm matches. Size tells how often a clone was seen (once, few, many) or the class of an expanded clone, and some rows leave it out.

size: many
V: TRBV9
J: TRBJ2-7
D: TRBD2
CDR3: CASSAGTSGVSQYF
DNA: TGTGCCAGCAGTGCCGGGACTAGCGGGGTCTCGCAGTACTTC

size: few
V: TRBV6-2/TRBV6-3
J: TRBJ2-7
D: .
CDR3: CASSYGTYEQYF
DNA: TGTGCCAGCAGTTACGGGACTTACGAGCAGTACTTC

size: .
V: TRBV25-1
J: TRBJ2-5
D: TRBD2
CDR3: CASSNGRVQETQYF
DNA: TGTGCCAGCAGTAACGGGAGGGTACAAGAGACCCAGTACTTC

size: .
V: TRBV10-3
J: TRBJ1-3
D: .
CDR3: CASRGFGNTIYF
DNA: TGTGCCAGCAGGGGTTTTGGAAACACCATATATTTT

size: few
V: TRBV12-5
J: TRBJ1-4
D: .
CDR3: CASGLNRSPTNEKLFF
DNA: TGTGCTAGTGGCCTTAACAGGTCGCCAACTAATGAAAAACTGTTTTTT

size: few
V: TRBV7-2
J: TRBJ2-1
D: .
CDR3: CASNRAKSSYNEQFF
DNA: TGTGCCAGCAATAGGGCGAAAAGCTCCTACAATGAGCAGTTCTTC

size: many
V: TRBV2
J: TRBJ1-1
D: TRBD1
CDR3: CASKIDRGPGTEAFF
DNA: TGTGCCAGCAAGATAGACAGGGGGCCGGGCACTGAAGCTTTCTTT

size: .
V: TRBV10-3
J: TRBJ2-2
D: TRBD1
CDR3: CASRGQVLAGELFF
DNA: TGTGCCAGCAGGGGGCAAGTTTTGGCCGGGGAGCTGTTTTTT

size: many
V: TRBV14
J: TRBJ2-5
D: TRBD1
CDR3: CASGQGQETQYF
DNA: TGTGCCAGCGGACAGGGGCAAGAGACCCAGTACTTC

size: .
V: TRBV15
J: TRBJ2-5
D: TRBD2
CDR3: CATSRGRAGLASQETQYF
DNA: TGTGCCACCAGCAGAGGGAGAGCGGGACTAGCTTCCCAAGAGACCCAGTACTTC

size: many
V: TRBV2
J: TRBJ1-2
D: .
CDR3: CASAEGDYGYTF
DNA: TGTGCCAGCGCTGAGGGGGACTATGGCTACACCTTC

size: many
V: TRBV10-1
J: TRBJ2-3
D: TRBD2
CDR3: CASSESGAGGDTQYF
DNA: TGCGCCAGCAGTGAGTCGGGAGCGGGAGGAGATACGCAGTATTTT

size: .
V: TRBV2
J: TRBJ2-4
D: .
CDR3: CASTNRGGGGTKNIQYF
DNA: TGTGCCAGCACCAATCGAGGGGGTGGGGGTACCAAAAACATTCAGTACTTC

size: many
V: TRBV29-1
J: TRBJ1-5
D: .
CDR3: CSVVEPYSNQPQHF
DNA: TGCAGCGTTGTAGAACCTTATAGCAATCAGCCCCAGCATTTT

size: many
V: TRBV7-2
J: TRBJ2-7
D: .
CDR3: CASSPGRVGGNEQYF
DNA: TGTGCCAGCAGCCCCGGAAGGGTCGGGGGTAACGAGCAGTACTTC

size: .
V: TRBV9
J: TRBJ2-5
D: .
CDR3: CASSARAAQETQYF
DNA: TGTGCCAGCAGCGCACGGGCAGCCCAAGAGACCCAGTACTTC

size: .
V: TRBV14
J: TRBJ2-7
D: TRBD1
CDR3: CASRKQGASYEQYF
DNA: TGTGCCAGCAGGAAACAGGGGGCATCCTACGAGCAGTACTTC

size: .
V: TRBV10-3
J: TRBJ1-2
D: .
CDR3: CAISESLGSTNYGYTF
DNA: TGTGCCATCAGTGAGTCGTTGGGGTCGACTAACTATGGCTACACCTTC

size: .
V: TRBV5-6
J: TRBJ1-2
D: .
CDR3: CASSLTGVNNYGYTF
DNA: TGTGCCAGCAGCTTGACCGGGGTGAATAACTATGGCTACACCTTC

size: many
V: TRBV6-5
J: TRBJ2-7
D: .
CDR3: CASSFTGVEQYF
DNA: TGTGCCAGCAGTTTCACGGGGGTCGAGCAGTACTTC

size: .
V: TRBV12-3/TRBV12-4
J: TRBJ1-5
D: .
CDR3: CASSRGQHGSNQPQHF
DNA: TGTGCCAGCAGCCGAGGACAGCACGGAAGCAATCAGCCCCAGCATTTT

size: many
V: TRBV20-1
J: TRBJ1-2
D: TRBD1
CDR3: CSALDRGAHGYTF
DNA: TGCAGTGCTTTGGACAGGGGAGCTCATGGCTACACCTTC

size: few
V: TRBV30
J: TRBJ1-2
D: .
CDR3: CACTGTRANYGYTF
DNA: TGTGCCTGTACCGGGACGAGAGCTAACTATGGCTACACCTTC

size: .
V: TRBV12-3/TRBV12-4
J: TRBJ2-1
D: .
CDR3: CASTLSATRTYNEQFF
DNA: TGTGCCAGCACTTTATCGGCCACCCGAACCTACAATGAGCAGTTCTTC

size: .
V: TRBV7-9
J: TRBJ1-1
D: .
CDR3: CASSLARRDEAFF
DNA: TGTGCCAGCAGCTTAGCCCGGAGGGATGAAGCTTTCTTT

size: many
V: TRBV14
J: TRBJ1-2
D: .
CDR3: CASSQVMANYGYTF
DNA: TGTGCCAGCAGCCAAGTTATGGCTAACTATGGCTACACCTTC

size: many
V: TRBV7-9
J: TRBJ1-5
D: .
CDR3: CASSLEENQPQHF
DNA: TGTGCCAGCAGCTTAGAGGAGAATCAGCCCCAGCATTTT

size: few
V: TRBV11-1
J: TRBJ2-2
D: TRBD2
CDR3: CASSLGPQRGGNTGELFF
DNA: TGTGCCAGCAGCTTAGGACCCCAGCGGGGGGGAAACACCGGGGAGCTGTTTTTT

size: many
V: TRBV10-1
J: TRBJ1-1
D: .
CDR3: CASSGSTMNTEAFF
DNA: TGCGCCAGCAGTGGCTCCACTATGAACACTGAAGCTTTCTTT

size: .
V: TRBV19
J: TRBJ1-1
D: .
CDR3: CASRAVTEAFF
DNA: TGTGCCAGTAGGGCCGTCACTGAAGCTTTCTTT

size: many
V: TRBV2
J: TRBJ2-7
D: .
CDR3: CASTRGGSVYEQYF
DNA: TGTGCCAGCACCAGGGGAGGGAGCGTCTACGAGCAGTACTTC

size: .
V: TRBV20-1
J: TRBJ2-1
D: TRBD1
CDR3: CSARGQGWKESEQFF
DNA: TGCAGTGCTAGAGGACAGGGGTGGAAGGAAAGTGAGCAGTTCTTC

size: .
V: TRBV7-2
J: TRBJ2-5
D: .
CDR3: CASSLGGQEAQYF
DNA: TGTGCCAGCAGCTTAGGGGGCCAAGAGGCCCAGTACTTC

size: .
V: TRBV20-1
J: TRBJ2-2
D: TRBD2
CDR3: CSATTSGTGELFF
DNA: TGCAGTGCTACGACTAGCGGGACCGGGGAGCTGTTTTTT

size: .
V: TRBV6-1
J: TRBJ1-2
D: TRBD1
CDR3: CASNPGQGNYGYTF
DNA: TGTGCCAGCAACCCCGGACAGGGCAACTATGGCTACACCTTC

size: few
V: TRBV12-3/TRBV12-4
J: TRBJ2-5
D: .
CDR3: CASSLMQETQYF
DNA: TGTGCCAGCAGTTTAATGCAAGAGACCCAGTACTTC

size: few
V: TRBV27
J: TRBJ1-5
D: .
CDR3: CASSSGTNQPQHF
DNA: TGTGCCAGCAGTTCGGGGACAAATCAGCCCCAGCATTTT